Following are 20 T cell receptor beta chains from one sample sequenced in a study of vaccination and CD4 T cells after COVID-19 (dated by TCRdb to the early 2020s). Receptor amplification or capture employed PCR. The listed sequencing device is Illumina iSeq 100. DNA from cultured CD4+ T cells was subjected to TCR sequencing with the Oncomine TCR Beta short-read assay at the Johns Hopkins FTIC core. The raw public reads went through TCRdb reprocessing: fastp at Q25, MiXCR clone calling, in-frame beta chains kept. When rows share a CDR3 protein, they turn into one entry using the most common DNA and genes. In all, the sample holds about 21,000 distinct CDR3 sequences, and approximately 53% of those were seen once. Clones ranked in the top ten supply approximately 10% of the sample. No cognate antigen is known for these TCRs. Taken with the paper, the label for treatment or condition translates to: roughly 10-day PBMC culture with coronavirus spike peptide pools or control peptides (ViraFEST assay).

Sample: CD4+ T cells from blood, cultured in vitro. The source is a human donor who had recovered from COVID-19.

This CDR3 is CSANPGTSSETQYF. Here the CDR3 DNA reads TGCAGTGCTAACCCCGGGACTAGCTCGGAGACCCAGTACTTC. The rearrangement uses TRBV20-1 and TRBJ2-5; TRBD2 matches 9 bases. The V segment lost 4 bases and the J segment 5 bases; nucleotides outside the gene matches: 8. This CDR3 contains 14 residues. In germline, CDR1 is DFQATT, CDR2 SNEGSKA (reference sequence).

The V gene is TRBV21-1, the J gene TRBJ1-2; the DNA was not used to check the table's D call, TRBD1. TRBV21-1 is recorded as a pseudogene. The CDR3 is made up of 16 amino acids. CDR3 bases: TGTGCCAGCACCATTCCCGACACTCCAAGTCCCTATGGCTACACCTTC. Its protein is CASTIPDTPSPYGYTF.

This clonotype has a handful of counts. The chain carries TRBV7-3 and TRBJ1-1; tentative D call: TRBD1 (5 bases). Trimming left V 5 bases short and J 4 bases short, with 14 bases between. Germline CDR1 and CDR2: SGHTA and FQGTGA. The CDR3 sequence is 14 residues long. The CDR3 sequence is CASSAAGIGTEAFF. As DNA, the CDR3 is TGTGCCAGCAGCGCCGCAGGGATTGGCACTGAAGCTTTCTTT.

This chain links TRBV28 with TRBJ1-6; D is perhaps TRBD1 (6 bases). Looked up from germline, CDR1 is MDHEN and CDR2 is SYDVKM. Trimming shortened V by 4 bases and J by 5 bases, and 15 bases separated the two germline ends. The length of the CDR3 is 16 residues. The CDR3 protein is CASSSLQGWNNSPLHF. In DNA, the CDR3 is TGTGCCAGCAGTTCCCTTCAGGGGTGGAATAATTCACCCCTCCACTTT.

This chain links TRBV7-2 with TRBJ2-3, with unresolved D. This CDR3 has 14 amino acids. Trimming took off 2 bases at V and 4 bases at J, with 10 bases between the two ends. Germline CDR1 SGHTA, CDR2 FQGNSA. The chain's CDR3 is CASSLFSRPDTQYF. The CDR3 DNA is TGTGCCAGCAGCTTATTTTCCCGTCCAGATACGCAGTATTTT.

This clonotype turned up a few times. The CDR3 DNA sequence: TGTGCCAGCAGCAAAGTGGGCCGGGAGGGCGGAGATACGCAGTATTTT. It codes for CASSKVGREGGDTQYF. The chain is built from TRBV21-1 and TRBJ2-3; TRBD2 is the table's D call and was not checked against the DNA. TRBV21-1 corresponds to a pseudogene. The CDR3 runs to 16 residues.

The rearrangement links TRBV7-9 to TRBJ2-3, with 9 positions matching TRBD1. CDR3 length equals 14 residues. Germline loops: CDR1 SEHNR, CDR2 FQNEAQ (reference sequence). Germline trimming cut 1 base from V and 4 bases from J; bases unmatched to any gene: 0. As DNA, the CDR3 is TGTGCCAGCAGCTTAGGACAGGGGGCAGATACGCAGTATTTT. Its translation is CASSLGQGADTQYF. The full variable domain, in which reference TRBV7-9 and TRBJ2-3 provide the parts outside the CDR3, is DTGVSQNPRHKITKRGQNVTFRCDPISEHNRLYWYRQTLGQGPEFLTYFQNEAQLEKSRLLSDRFSAERPKGSFSTLEIQRTEQGDSAMYLCASSLGQGADTQYFGPGTRLTVL.

The chain uses TRBV27 and TRBJ1-2, with 11 nucleotides matching TRBD1. CDR1 is MNHEY, CDR2 SMNVEV, per germline (reference sequence). The CDR3 runs to 16 residues. V shed 5 bases, J shed 2 bases, and the junction held 7 bases outside the gene matches. CDR3 residues: CASSGAGQGENYGYTF. CDR3 sequence (DNA): TGTGCCAGCAGTGGAGCGGGACAGGGGGAAAACTATGGCTACACCTTC.

The chain links TRBV20-1 to TRBJ2-7; 8 nucleotides align to TRBD2. Germline lookup yields CDR1 DFQATT and CDR2 SNEGSKA (reference sequence). J lost 5 bases, V lost 5 bases, and 2 bases had no gene match. CDR3 length: 11 residues. CDR3 DNA sequence: TGCAGTGCTCCGGGGGGGAACGAGCAGTACTTC. Its translation: CSAPGGNEQYF.

The J gene is TRBJ1-2, the V gene TRBV5-1; possible D gene TRBD1, 6 bases. Looked up from germline, CDR1 is SGHRS and CDR2 is YFSETQ. V lost 4 bases and J lost 3, with 16 bases in between. The CDR3 covers 15 residues. CDR3 coding DNA: TGCGCCAGCAGCCTCGGGGGGGCCCAGGACTATGGCTACACCTTC. Its translation: CASSLGGAQDYGYTF. The full variable domain, rest sourced from reference TRBV5-1 and TRBJ1-2, is KAGVTQTPRYLIKTRGQQVTLSCSPISGHRSVSWYQQTPGQGLQFLFEYFSETQRNKGNFPGRFSGRQFSNSRSEMNVSTLELGDSALYLCASSLGGAQDYGYTFGSGTRLTVV.

The DNA for the CDR3 is TGTGCCAGCAGTTCGCCCCGGGACAGGGACTCTGGTAATTCACCCCTCCACTTT. Translated, it gives CASSSPRDRDSGNSPLHF. The rearrangement uses TRBV28 and TRBJ1-6; TRBD1 matches at 9 bases. CDR1 is MDHEN and CDR2 is SYDVKM in the germline V gene. Germline trimming cut 4 bases from V and 6 bases from J; bases unmatched to any gene: 13. The CDR3 spans 18 residues.

This CDR3 reads CASSLAGGQETQYF. CDR3 nucleotide sequence: TGTGCCAGCAGCTTAGCGGGGGGCCAAGAGACCCAGTACTTC. The gene calls are TRBV7-3 and TRBJ2-5; 8 nucleotides agree with TRBD2. CDR1 is SGHTA and CDR2 is FQGTGA in the germline V gene. This CDR3 is 14 amino acids long. Trimming took 2 bases from V and 1 from J; bases not matched to a gene: 0. Combining the CDR3 with reference TRBV7-3 and TRBJ2-5 gives the whole variable domain GAGVSQTPSNKVTEKGKYVELRCDPISGHTALYWYRQSLGQGPEFLIYFQGTGAADDSGLPNDRFFAVRPEGSVSTLKIQRTERGDSAVYLCASSLAGGQETQYFGPGTRLLVL.

The chain joins TRBV24-1 to TRBJ2-3; 13 positions agree with TRBD2. The CDR3 contains 16 residues. Germline CDR1 and CDR2: KGHDR and SFDVKD. The J segment lost 6 bases and the V segment lost 4 bases, leaving 6 bases of the junction unmatched. In nucleotides, the CDR3 is TGTGCCACCAGTGACGCTACTAGCGGGGGGGCGGATACGCAGTATTTT. Translation gives CATSDATSGGADTQYF.

This clonotype has only a few counts. The chain uses TRBV10-3 and TRBJ1-5, with D uncertain. The CDR3 has 14 residues. Germline V CDR1 and CDR2: ENHRY, SYGVKD. The V and J ends lost 2 bases and 2 bases respectively, with 7 bases between them. The CDR3 region is CAISEGRGNQPQHF. The CDR3 DNA reads TGTGCCATCAGTGAGGGGAGGGGCAATCAGCCCCAGCATTTT.

In this sample, this clonotype turned up once. This rearrangement joins TRBV6-1 to TRBJ1-2; the D is unclear. Germline CDR1 MNHNS, CDR2 SASEGT. Between the trimmed V and J ends, which lost 6 bases and 4 bases, there was a span of 15 bases. CDR3 length: 14 residues. This CDR3 is CASSKPPTAYGYTF. The CDR3 bases are TGTGCCAGCAGCAAACCGCCGACGGCCTATGGCTACACCTTC.

The chain carries TRBV12-3 or TRBV12-4 and TRBJ1-2; a weak D match, TRBD1 (6 bases). Between the trimmed V and J ends, which lost 2 bases and 8 bases, there was a span of 12 bases. The CDR3 totals 13 residues. CDR3 DNA: TGTGCCAGCAGTTTACTAGGGGGAGGGGGCTACACCTTC. It is translated as CASSLLGGGGYTF.

This chain uses TRBV18 with TRBJ1-5; 10 bases match TRBD1. Per germline, CDR1 KGHSH and CDR2 LQKENI. The CDR3 has 15 residues. Trimming removed 6 bases from V and 6 bases from J; junction bases left unmatched: 8. The CDR3 DNA is TGTGCCAGCTCTTCCGACAGGGGGCGGAGTCAGCCCCAGCATTTT. It is translated as CASSSDRGRSQPQHF.

The chain links TRBV6-1 to TRBJ1-2; D gene ambiguous. The V gene lost 3 bases and the J gene lost 3 bases, with 2 bases spanning the gap. CDR1 MNHNS and CDR2 SASEGT come from the germline V gene. CDR3 length equals 11 residues. The CDR3 DNA reads as TGTGCCAGCAGTGAGGACTATGGCTACACCTTC. This encodes CASSEDYGYTF.

The chain uses TRBV20-1 and TRBJ1-1, with D possibly being TRBD1 (6 bases). Between the trimmed V and J ends, which lost 1 base and 4 bases, there was a span of 7 bases. Germline V gene lookup returns CDR1 DFQATT and CDR2 SNEGSKA (reference sequence). CDR3 length: 12 residues. Here the CDR3 reads CSARGQVTEAFF. As DNA, the CDR3 is TGCAGTGCTAGAGGACAGGTCACTGAAGCTTTCTTT.

The chain has TRBV5-4 and TRBJ1-2, with D perhaps TRBD1 (6 bases). V lost 0 bases, J lost 4 bases, and 10 bases lay in between. The CDR3 is 14 residues long. CDR1 is SGHNT and CDR2 is YYREEE in the germline V gene (reference sequence). The CDR3: CASSLGGASYGYTF. The CDR3 DNA sequence: TGTGCCAGCAGCTTGGGGGGGGCCTCCTATGGCTACACCTTC.